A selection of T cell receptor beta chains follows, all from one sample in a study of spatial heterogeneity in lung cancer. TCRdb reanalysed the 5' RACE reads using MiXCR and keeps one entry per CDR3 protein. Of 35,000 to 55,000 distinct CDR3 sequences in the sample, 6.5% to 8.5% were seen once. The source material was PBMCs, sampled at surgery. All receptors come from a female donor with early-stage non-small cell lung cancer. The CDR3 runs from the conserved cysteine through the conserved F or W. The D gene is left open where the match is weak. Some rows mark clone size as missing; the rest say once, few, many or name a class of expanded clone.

CSARQGTYNEQFF TGCAGCGCTAGACAGGGGACATACAATGAGCAGTTCTTC TRBV29-1 TRBD1 TRBJ2-1 NA
CSVAVFGQNQETQYF TGCAGCGTTGCGGTATTTGGACAGAACCAAGAGACCCAGTACTTC TRBV29-1 NA TRBJ2-5 many
CASSQSNVAGFLDTQYF TGTGCCAGCAGCCAATCGAACGTAGCGGGCTTCCTGGATACGCAGTATTTT TRBV3-1 TRBD2 TRBJ2-3 NA
CASSWGPGGGNEQFF TGCGCCAGCAGCTGGGGCCCTGGCGGGGGGAATGAGCAGTTCTTC TRBV5-1 TRBD2 TRBJ2-1 many
CASSETYSRGGTDTQYF TGTGCCAGCAGTGAAACCTATTCGAGGGGCGGCACAGATACGCAGTATTTT TRBV2 NA TRBJ2-3 many
CASSERAGRGSPLHF TGTGCCAGCAGTGAAAGGGCGGGAAGGGGATCACCCCTCCACTTT TRBV2 NA TRBJ1-6 many
CASSVRGVEETQYF TGTGCCAGCAGCGTACGGGGGGTAGAAGAGACCCAGTACTTC TRBV9 TRBD2 TRBJ2-5 NA
CASNPTLAKNIQYF TGTGCCAGCAACCCGACGCTAGCCAAAAACATTCAGTACTTC TRBV21-1 NA TRBJ2-4 many
CSASGSDGSSGNTIYF TGCAGTGCTAGTGGGTCGGACGGGAGCTCTGGAAACACCATATATTTT TRBV20-1 NA TRBJ1-3 few
CASSQRGGQTEAFF TGTGCCAGCAGCCAGAGGGGCGGGCAGACTGAAGCTTTCTTT TRBV11-2 NA TRBJ1-1 many
CASTPRGGLTDTQYF TGTGCCAGCACTCCTAGGGGAGGCCTCACAGATACGCAGTATTTT TRBV12-3/TRBV12-4 NA TRBJ2-3 many
CASSQLPGYGLSGANVLTF TGTGCCAGCAGTCAGCTCCCGGGATATGGCCTCTCTGGGGCCAACGTCCTGACTTTC TRBV6-2/TRBV6-3 NA TRBJ2-6 many
CASSLSGGIYEQYF TGTGCCAGCAGTCTAAGCGGGGGGATCTACGAGCAGTACTTC TRBV6-6 TRBD2 TRBJ2-7 NA
CASSLKAGGRETQYF TGTGCCAGCAGCTTAAAAGCGGGGGGGCGAGAGACCCAGTACTTC TRBV7-9 TRBD2 TRBJ2-5 few
CASSNTYTQYF TGTGCCAGCAGCAACACATATACGCAGTATTTT TRBV7-2 NA TRBJ2-3 many
CASSSRLAGNLQETQYF TGCGCCAGCAGCTCAAGACTAGCGGGGAACCTCCAAGAGACCCAGTACTTC TRBV4-1 TRBD2 TRBJ2-5 many
CASSLSTQGVPLHF TGTGCCAGCAGTTTATCGACCCAGGGCGTACCCCTCCACTTT TRBV27 NA TRBJ1-6 few
CASSYSGWGEQFF TGTGCCAGCAGTTACTCGGGGTGGGGTGAGCAGTTCTTC TRBV6-5 NA TRBJ2-1 few
CASSFQGSPLHF TGTGCCAGCAGCTTCCAGGGTTCACCCCTCCACTTT TRBV5-8 NA TRBJ1-6 few
CASSFVPQETQYF TGTGCCAGCAGTTTCGTACCCCAAGAGACCCAGTACTTC TRBV12-3/TRBV12-4 NA TRBJ2-5 many
CAWSPSGTSTDTQYF TGTGCCTGGAGTCCATCCGGGACTAGCACAGATACGCAGTATTTT TRBV30 NA TRBJ2-3 few
CASSLRGRQQNTEAFF TGCGCCAGCAGCCTGCGAGGTCGACAGCAAAACACTGAAGCTTTCTTT TRBV4-1 NA TRBJ1-1 NA
CASSLAENYGYTF TGTGCCAGCAGCTTGGCAGAGAACTATGGCTACACCTTC TRBV5-6 NA TRBJ1-2 many
CASSSGRANTEAFF TGTGCCAGCAGCTCGGGACGGGCGAACACTGAAGCTTTCTTT TRBV5-4 NA TRBJ1-1 NA
CASSNRGQGGQPQHF TGTGCCAGTAGTAATAGGGGACAGGGCGGGCAGCCCCAGCATTTT TRBV19 TRBD1 TRBJ1-5 NA
CASSPALQETQYF TGTGCCAGCTCACCAGCCCTCCAAGAGACCCAGTACTTC TRBV18 NA TRBJ2-5 NA
CSVAGRLDSSTDTQYF TGCAGCGTTGCAGGAAGATTGGACAGTAGCACAGATACGCAGTATTTT TRBV29-1 NA TRBJ2-3 many
CASSPASASSTDTQYF TGCGCCAGCAGCCCGGCATCCGCCTCTAGCACAGATACGCAGTATTTT TRBV5-1 NA TRBJ2-3 NA
CSAAAKETQYF TGCAGTGCAGCAGCTAAAGAGACCCAGTACTTC TRBV20-1 NA TRBJ2-5 many
CASSASTGTEQYF TGTGCCAGCAGTGCCAGTACAGGGACCGAGCAGTACTTC TRBV12-3/TRBV12-4 NA TRBJ2-7 NA
CASSFQRGYEQYF TGTGCCAGCAGTTTCCAGCGTGGGTACGAGCAGTACTTC TRBV27 NA TRBJ2-7 many
CASSSWTGELFF TGTGCCAGCAGTTCCTGGACCGGGGAGCTGTTTTTT TRBV28 NA TRBJ2-2 NA
CASSPGLNTEAFF TGTGCCAGCAGTCCGGGTTTGAACACTGAAGCTTTCTTT TRBV6-2/TRBV6-3 NA TRBJ1-1 many
CASSFDYEQETQYF TGCGCCAGCAGCTTTGACTACGAACAAGAGACCCAGTACTTC TRBV5-1 NA TRBJ2-5 many
CASTPRTGKQETQYF TGTGCCAGCACCCCTCGGACAGGAAAGCAAGAGACCCAGTACTTC TRBV2 TRBD1 TRBJ2-5 NA
CASSESEQYF TGTGCCAGCAGTGAATCCGAGCAGTACTTC TRBV6-1 NA TRBJ2-7 few
CSARPPGTGGSQPQHF TGCAGTGCTAGACCCCCCGGGACAGGGGGAAGTCAGCCCCAGCATTTT TRBV20-1 TRBD1 TRBJ1-5 many
CSVLGGGETQYF TGCAGCGTCCTGGGAGGGGGAGAGACCCAGTACTTC TRBV29-1 NA TRBJ2-5 NA
CSARDRALYGYTF TGCAGCGCCCGGGACAGAGCCCTATATGGCTACACCTTC TRBV20-1 TRBD1 TRBJ1-2 few
CASSLGTAFGYGYTF TGTGCCAGCAGCCTGGGGACTGCCTTTGGCTATGGCTACACCTTC TRBV7-2 NA TRBJ1-2 NA
CASSLMGGTEAFF TGCGCCAGCAGCTTGATGGGTGGGACTGAAGCTTTCTTT TRBV5-1 NA TRBJ1-1 many
CASSIGPLRREKLFF TGTGCCAGCAGCATAGGGCCCCTAAGGCGGGAAAAACTGTTTTTT TRBV7-2 NA TRBJ1-4 many
CASSSATSETQYF TGCGCCAGCAGCTCGGCTACGTCGGAGACCCAGTACTTC TRBV5-1 NA TRBJ2-5 many
CSVPRGGREVNQPQHF TGCAGTGTTCCCAGGGGGGGCAGGGAGGTAAATCAGCCCCAGCATTTT TRBV20-1 TRBD1 TRBJ1-5 many
CASSQNSQQYF TGTGCCAGCAGTCAGAACTCCCAGCAGTACTTC TRBV6-5 NA TRBJ2-7 many
CASSLSHYGYTF TGTGCCAGCAGCTTAAGCCACTATGGCTACACCTTC TRBV7-8 NA TRBJ1-2 many
CASSLDPVTGAEKLFF TGTGCCAGCAGCTTGGATCCGGTGACAGGGGCCGAAAAACTGTTTTTT TRBV5-6 TRBD1 TRBJ1-4 many
CASSYSVQGREETQYF TGTGCCAGCAGTTACTCGGTCCAGGGGAGAGAAGAGACCCAGTACTTC TRBV6-2/TRBV6-3 NA TRBJ2-5 few